This TCR beta chain was captured in a study of T cell responses to AZD1222 COVID-19 vaccine. The overall study: Second-dose intervals of approximately 4 or approximately 12 weeks were pooled.

Sequencing used immunoSEQ multiplex PCR; TCRdb keeps in-frame clones, though not all of them. The sample has around 140,000 clones; around 89% are singletons. This CDR3 spans 13 amino acids. The germline CDR1 and CDR2 sequences are SGHNT and YYREEE (reference sequence). Trimming took off 2 bases at V and 4 bases at J, with 7 bases between the two ends. The study's findings and limits: CD4 TCRs covered the whole spike, strongest at regions 160-218 and 743-854. The study reported that nearly half of spike-specific TCRs target unmutated variant regions.

Of note for this clone: Its antigen is not known.

The sequencing here drew on peripheral blood, taken on day 0 of AZD1222 vaccination. This rearrangement joins TRBV5-4 to TRBJ1-5; D is ambiguous. This TCR was sampled from an adult in good health. The CDR3: CASSLDKNQPQHF. As DNA, the CDR3 is TGTGCCAGCAGCTTAGATAAAAATCAGCCCCAGCATTTT.